The 26 T cell receptor beta chains below all came from one sample that was sequenced in a study of vaccination and CD4 T cells after COVID-19. No antigen has been assigned to these receptors. The Oncomine TCR Beta short-read assay generated sequence data from the DNA of cultured CD4+ T cells. TCRdb processed the PCR reads anew with MiXCR; each CDR3 protein has one entry. There are approximately 17,000 distinct CDR3 sequences in the sample; less than 65% occur only once, and about a sixth lies in the top ten. Treatment given: roughly 10-day PBMC culture with coronavirus spike peptide pools or control peptides (ViraFEST assay). Sequenced input: CD4+ T cells from blood, cultured in vitro. These receptors came from a human donor who had recovered from COVID-19.

The chain links TRBV5-1 to TRBJ2-7; maybe TRBD1 (6 bases). The CDR3 has 18 amino acids. CDR1 SGHRS and CDR2 YFSETQ come from the germline V gene. Trimming removed 3 bases from V and 0 bases from J, with 22 bases in between. CDR3 nucleotides: TGCGCCAGCAGCTCCAACCCAAACTCAGGGGCCTCCTCCTACGAGCAGTACTTC. Translation: CASSSNPNSGASSYEQYF. Together with reference TRBV5-1 and TRBJ2-7, the CDR3 gives the full variable domain: KAGVTQTPRYLIKTRGQQVTLSCSPISGHRSVSWYQQTPGQGLQFLFEYFSETQRNKGNFPGRFSGRQFSNSRSEMNVSTLELGDSALYLCASSSNPNSGASSYEQYFGPGTRLTVT.

The V gene is TRBV25-1, the J gene TRBJ2-7; D possibly corresponds to TRBD1 (6 bases). The CDR3 is made up of 14 amino acids. Germline CDR1 is MGHDK and CDR2 is SYGVNS. V was clipped by 4 bases and J by 3 bases, with 13 bases between them. CDR3: CASSGTAPNYEQYF. CDR3 coding DNA: TGTGCCAGCAGTGGGACAGCACCAAACTACGAGCAGTACTTC.

This clonotype occurred once. V and J are TRBV2 and TRBJ2-1; maybe TRBD2 (6 bases). Trimming removed 5 bases at V and 3 bases at J, with 11 bases between. CDR1 SNHLY and CDR2 FYNNEI come from the germline V gene. CDR3 length: 14 residues. The CDR3 region is CASSFRRDYNEQFF. The DNA for the CDR3 is TGTGCCAGCAGTTTTCGGCGGGACTACAATGAGCAGTTCTTC. The full variable domain, completed using reference TRBV2 and TRBJ2-1, is EPEVTQTPSHQVTQMGQEVILRCVPISNHLYFYWYRQILGQKVEFLVSFYNNEISEKSEIFDDQFSVERPDGSNFTLKIRSTKLEDSAMYFCASSFRRDYNEQFFGPGTRLTVL.

The chain carries TRBV6-5 and TRBJ2-7; 8 bases fit TRBD1. The V segment lost 3 bases and the J segment 6 bases; nucleotides outside the gene matches: 4. This CDR3 is 13 amino acids long. Germline V gene sequence: CDR1 MNHEY, CDR2 SVGAGI. CDR3 DNA: TGTGCCAGCAGTTATACAGGGGGAGGCGAGCAGTACTTC. This gives the protein CASSYTGGGEQYF.

This clonotype came up a few times. The CDR3 protein is CASSPGYQGFSYEQYF. The CDR3 DNA sequence: TGTGCCAGCAGCCCGGGGTATCAGGGGTTCTCCTACGAGCAGTACTTC. The chain combines TRBV5-8 with TRBJ2-7, with D tentatively TRBD1 (6 bases). The CDR3 runs to 16 residues. The germline CDR1 and CDR2 sequences are SGHTS and YDEGEE. Deletions cut 4 bases from V and 0 bases from J, with 17 bases between.

This clonotype was counted between two and nine times. This chain joins TRBV5-1 and TRBJ1-1, with D unclear. Germline V lookup: CDR1 SGHRS, CDR2 YFSETQ. Trimming removed 0 bases at V and 4 bases at J, with 13 bases between. The CDR3 totals 15 residues. The CDR3: CASSLVPGVTTEAFF. The CDR3, as DNA: TGCGCCAGCAGCTTGGTTCCCGGGGTCACCACTGAAGCTTTCTTT.

This clonotype is a singleton in its sample. The chain has TRBV10-3 and TRBJ1-6, with TRBD1 matching 8 bases. There are 13 residues in the CDR3. Germline CDR1 reads ENHRY; CDR2 reads SYGVKD. Losses at the gene ends were 6 bases for V and 10 bases for J; bases not matched to a gene: 5. In nucleotides, the CDR3 is TGTGCCATCAGCGGACAGGGTGAATCACCCCTCCACTTT. Its protein product is CAISGQGESPLHF.

The chain links TRBV20-1 to TRBJ2-3, with 10 bases identical to TRBD2. Germline V gene data show CDR1 as DFQATT and CDR2 as SNEGSKA (reference sequence). This CDR3 is 13 amino acids long. The V gene end was trimmed by 3 bases and the J gene end by 5 bases; junction bases not matched to a gene: 2. The CDR3 spells CSASLAGGDTQYF. The CDR3 DNA follows: TGCAGTGCTAGTTTAGCGGGGGGAGATACGCAGTATTTT.

The chain joins TRBV7-9 to TRBJ1-1; 8 bases agree with TRBD1. Germline lookup yields CDR1 SEHNR and CDR2 FQNEAQ (reference sequence). The CDR3 has 11 amino acids. Trimming removed 5 bases from V and 10 bases from J; junction bases left unmatched: 3. CDR3 protein: CASSKTGGAFF. CDR3 bases: TGTGCCAGCAGCAAAACAGGGGGAGCTTTCTTT.

This sequence joins TRBV7-9 and TRBJ2-3; tentatively, D is TRBD2 (6 bases). The V gene lost 5 bases and the J gene lost 2 bases, with 20 bases spanning the gap. CDR1 and CDR2 (germline): SEHNR, FQNEAQ (reference sequence). The CDR3 contains 17 residues. Written as DNA, the CDR3 is TGTGCCAGCAGCCCCTCTACGGGAGCTCCACCCACAGATACGCAGTATTTT. Translation gives CASSPSTGAPPTDTQYF.

The J gene is TRBJ2-6, the V gene TRBV20-1, with no clear D. Trimming stripped 0 bases from V and 0 bases from J, with 12 bases between. Germline V gene data show CDR1 as DFQATT and CDR2 as SNEGSKA (reference sequence). The CDR3 has 17 amino acids. The CDR3, as DNA: TGCAGTGCTAGAGATGTGTTGGCGGCCTCTGGGGCCAACGTCCTGACTTTC. Translation: CSARDVLAASGANVLTF.

In its sample, this clonotype was seen a few times. This chain links TRBV20-1 with TRBJ2-1; D possibly corresponds to TRBD2 (6 bases). This CDR3 is 12 amino acids long. CDR1 is DFQATT and CDR2 is SNEGSKA in the germline V gene (reference sequence). Trimming removed 3 bases at V and 9 bases at J, with 12 bases between. CDR3 residues: CSARSGVGEQFF. In nucleotides, the CDR3 is TGCAGTGCTAGGTCGGGGGTGGGTGAGCAGTTCTTC.

V and J are TRBV18 and TRBJ2-3; D ambiguous. CDR1 is KGHSH, CDR2 LQKENI, per germline. The V end lost 0 bases, the J end lost 4 bases, and 17 bases lay between the germline ends. This CDR3 contains 17 residues. CDR3 loop: CASSPPRGSTKADTQYF. In nucleotides, the CDR3 is TGTGCCAGCTCACCACCGCGAGGCAGTACCAAGGCAGATACGCAGTATTTT.

This chain joins TRBV7-3 and TRBJ1-3, with TRBD1 matching over 8 bases. The CDR3 has 18 amino acids. The V and J ends lost 0 bases and 0 bases, in that order; junction bases with no gene match: 7. Germline loops: CDR1 SGHTA, CDR2 FQGTGA. The CDR3 coding sequence is TGTGCCAGCAGCTTAACCAGTGAGACAGGGGACTCTGGAAACACCATATATTTT. It is translated as CASSLTSETGDSGNTIYF.

The rearrangement joins TRBV28 to TRBJ1-1; TRBD1 matches 10 bases. CDR1 and CDR2 from the germline V gene are MDHEN and SYDVKM. The V segment lost 3 bases and the J segment 5 bases; nucleotides outside the gene matches: 3. The CDR3 has 14 amino acids. In nucleotides, the CDR3 is TGTGCCAGCAGTTTCGACAGGGGGCGAACTGAAGCTTTCTTT. Translated: CASSFDRGRTEAFF.

The chain recombines TRBV20-1 with TRBJ1-1; no definite D call. V lost 6 bases, J lost 2 bases, and 10 bases lay in between. The CDR3 has 12 amino acids. The germline V gene encodes CDR1 DFQATT and CDR2 SNEGSKA (reference sequence). This CDR3 is CSARTVNTEAFF. In nucleotides, the CDR3 is TGCAGTGCAAGGACGGTAAACACTGAAGCTTTCTTT.

In this sample, this clonotype turned up once. The chain uses TRBV6-1 and TRBJ2-1, with 10 bases that match TRBD2. The CDR3 is 15 amino acids. Losses at the gene ends were 6 bases for V and 7 bases for J; bases not matched to a gene: 9. Germline CDR1 and CDR2: MNHNS and SASEGT. CDR3 amino acids: CASRERGGLGNEQFF. In nucleotides, the CDR3 is TGTGCCAGCAGGGAGCGGGGGGGCCTGGGGAATGAGCAGTTCTTC.

This chain links TRBV6-1 with TRBJ1-2, with D uncertain. The CDR3 has 15 residues. Trimming cost V 0 bases and J 0 bases, with 8 bases left between them. Germline V gene data show CDR1 as MNHNS and CDR2 as SASEGT. CDR3 region: CASSEAQLSNYGYTF. CDR3 bases: TGTGCCAGCAGTGAAGCCCAGCTATCTAACTATGGCTACACCTTC.

The V call is TRBV6-1, the J call TRBJ2-1; 8 positions match TRBD1. The V segment lost 5 bases and the J segment 7 bases; nucleotides outside the gene matches: 13. Looked up from germline, CDR1 is MNHNS and CDR2 is SASEGT. The CDR3 extends over 16 amino acids. The CDR3 here is CASSLGGTGFGNEQFF. CDR3 sequence (DNA): TGTGCCAGCAGTCTTGGCGGGACAGGCTTCGGGAATGAGCAGTTCTTC.

This CDR3 is CASSLGQGADQPQHF. The CDR3 nucleotides read TGTGCCAGCAGCTTAGGACAGGGGGCAGATCAGCCCCAGCATTTT. V is TRBV7-2 and J is TRBJ1-5; 10 bases are a match to TRBD1. CDR1 and CDR2 from the germline V gene are SGHTA and FQGNSA. Unmatched junction bases numbered 2, after V lost 1 base and J lost 5 bases. The CDR3 consists of 15 residues.

This clonotype has just a few counts. In DNA, the CDR3 is TGTGCCAGCAGGGGACAGGGGGCGTTTCTTGGCGGCTACACCTTC. It codes for CASRGQGAFLGGYTF. This chain links TRBV2 with TRBJ1-2; 12 bases fit TRBD1. Germline lookup yields CDR1 SNHLY and CDR2 FYNNEI. V lost 6 bases and J lost 8; bases outside the gene matches: 10. This CDR3 spans 15 amino acids.

The chain couples TRBV7-3 to TRBJ2-2, with D perhaps matching TRBD1 (6 bases). V lost 4 bases, J lost 4 bases, and 10 bases lay in between. This CDR3 has 14 amino acids. From germline, CDR1 is SGHTA and CDR2 FQGTGA. CDR3 bases: TGTGCCAGCAGCTCCAGGGGTGGCACCGGGGAGCTGTTTTTT. As protein: CASSSRGGTGELFF.

The rearrangement links TRBV27 to TRBJ1-6; a possible D gene is TRBD1 (5 bases). Trimming pared 3 bases from V and 5 bases from J, leaving 11 bases between. CDR3 length: 15 residues. Germline CDR1 reads MNHEY; CDR2 reads SMNVEV (reference sequence). DNA of the CDR3: TGTGCCAGCAGTTTTGGGGCCAACAATAATTCACCCCTCCACTTT. Amino acids: CASSFGANNNSPLHF.

This clonotype was seen once. The chain has TRBV19 and TRBJ1-5; 11 bases align to TRBD1. The germline V gene encodes CDR1 LNHDA and CDR2 SQIVND (reference sequence). J lost 3 bases, V lost 6 bases, and 10 bases had no gene match. The CDR3 length is 17 residues. The CDR3 is CASSDGTGGDLNQPQHF. CDR3 DNA sequence: TGTGCCAGTAGCGACGGGACAGGGGGGGATCTCAATCAGCCCCAGCATTTT.

The chain recombines TRBV7-2 with TRBJ1-4; TRBD1 matches 8 bases. The CDR3 has 14 amino acids. Germline V gene data show CDR1 as SGHTA and CDR2 as FQGNSA. V lost 6 bases to trimming and J lost 5 bases; unmatched junction nucleotides: 5. CDR3 DNA sequence: TGTGCCAGCAGTAATGGACAGGGCAATGAAAAACTGTTTTTT. Protein product: CASSNGQGNEKLFF.

This chain joins TRBV7-2 and TRBJ2-1; either TRBD1 or TRBD2 may supply D (5 bases each). CDR3 length: 15 amino acids. V was shortened by 3 bases and J by 6 bases, with 15 bases between the two germline ends. Germline loops: CDR1 SGHTA, CDR2 FQGNSA. CDR3 residues: CASSFQGDGGNEQFF. CDR3 in DNA: TGTGCCAGCAGCTTCCAAGGGGATGGAGGCAATGAGCAGTTCTTC. Full variable domain (rest looked up from reference TRBV7-2 and TRBJ2-1): GAGVSQSPSNKVTEKGKDVELRCDPISGHTALYWYRQSLGQGLEFLIYFQGNSAPDKSGLPSDRFSAERTGGSVSTLTIQRTQQEDSAVYLCASSFQGDGGNEQFFGPGTRLTVL.